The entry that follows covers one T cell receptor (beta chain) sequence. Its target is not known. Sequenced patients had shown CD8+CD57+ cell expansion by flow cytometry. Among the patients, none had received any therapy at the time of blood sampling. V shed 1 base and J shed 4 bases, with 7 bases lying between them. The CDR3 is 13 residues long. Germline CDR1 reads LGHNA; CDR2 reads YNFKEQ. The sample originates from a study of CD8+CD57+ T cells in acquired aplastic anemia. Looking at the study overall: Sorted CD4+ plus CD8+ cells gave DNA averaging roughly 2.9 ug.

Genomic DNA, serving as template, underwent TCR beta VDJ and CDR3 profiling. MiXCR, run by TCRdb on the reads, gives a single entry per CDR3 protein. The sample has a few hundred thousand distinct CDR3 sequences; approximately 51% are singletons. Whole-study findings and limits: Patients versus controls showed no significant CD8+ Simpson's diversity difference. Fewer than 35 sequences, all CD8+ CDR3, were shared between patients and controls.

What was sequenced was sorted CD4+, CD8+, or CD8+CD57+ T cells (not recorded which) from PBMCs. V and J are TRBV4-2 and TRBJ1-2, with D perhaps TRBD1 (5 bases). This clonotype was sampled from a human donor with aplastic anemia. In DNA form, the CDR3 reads TGTGCCAGCAGCCAAGGGGGGTTCTATGGCTACACCTTC. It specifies CASSQGGFYGYTF.